The 27 T cell receptor beta chains below all came from one sample that was sequenced in a study of T cells after yellow fever vaccination. MiXCR, applied by TCRdb to the 5' RACE reads, yields one record per CDR3 protein. The sample records roughly 94,000 distinct CDR3 sequences, more than 7.5% being singletons. Specimen: CD8+ T cells not binding an NS4B(214-222) dextramer, sorted from PBMCs, collected about 2 weeks after the first yellow fever vaccination. Receptor source: a young man who received the YFV17D yellow fever vaccine.

The table lists this clonotype with a few counts. CDR3 amino acids: CSVVGRGRLGNTEAFF. CDR3 coding DNA: TGCAGCGTTGTTGGACGGGGGAGGCTGGGGAACACTGAAGCTTTCTTT. The chain joins TRBV29-1 to TRBJ1-1; D might be TRBD1 (5 bases). In germline, CDR1 is SQVTM, CDR2 ANQGSEA. The CDR3 sequence is 16 residues long. V dropped 4 bases and J dropped 1 base, with 19 bases sitting between them.

V usage is TRBV10-3 and J usage is TRBJ2-5; 14 nucleotides align to TRBD2. V lost 8 bases to trimming and J lost 4 bases; unmatched junction nucleotides: 15. The CDR3 is 18 amino acids. The germline gives CDR1 ENHRY, CDR2 SYGVKD. CDR3 protein: CAIGPGLAGAPGGETQYF. In DNA form, the CDR3 reads TGTGCCATCGGCCCGGGACTAGCGGGGGCTCCAGGTGGAGAGACCCAGTACTTC.

This chain connects TRBV7-6 to TRBJ2-7; TRBD2 agrees at 10 bases. Germline CDR1 and CDR2: SGHVS and FNYEAQ. The CDR3 runs 15 residues. After removal of 1 base from V and 5 bases from J, the junction contained 5 bases not matched to a gene. The CDR3 spells CASSLERGGIHEQYF. In nucleotides, the CDR3 is TGTGCCAGCAGCTTAGAGCGGGGGGGGATCCACGAGCAGTACTTC. The variable domain in full, with the rest retrieved from reference TRBV7-6 and TRBJ2-7, is GAGVSQSPRYKVTKRGQDVALRCDPISGHVSLYWYRQALGQGPEFLTYFNYEAQQDKSGLPNDRFSAERPEGSISTLTIQRTEQRDSAMYRCASSLERGGIHEQYFGPGTRLTVT.

V usage is TRBV5-1 and J usage is TRBJ1-1; D ambiguous. Germline V lookup: CDR1 SGHRS, CDR2 YFSETQ. Trimming pared 4 bases from V and 0 bases from J, leaving 13 bases between. The CDR3 runs to 15 residues. The CDR3 coding sequence is TGCGCCAGCAGCCAGCTCGGTTTTCTGAACACTGAAGCTTTCTTT. As protein: CASSQLGFLNTEAFF.

The V call is TRBV7-9, the J call TRBJ2-7; D is ambiguous. CDR3 length: 13 amino acids. The germline CDR1 and CDR2 sequences are SEHNR and FQNEAQ (reference sequence). V was trimmed by 3 bases and J by 0 bases, leaving 6 bases between them. The CDR3 loop reads CASSFYLSYEQYF. The CDR3 DNA reads TGTGCCAGCAGCTTCTATCTCTCCTACGAGCAGTACTTC.

This chain uses TRBV24-1 with TRBJ2-2; 12 nucleotides agree with TRBD2. Germline V CDR1 and CDR2: KGHDR, SFDVKD. CDR3 length: 19 residues. J gave up 1 base and V 3 bases, and 8 bases lay outside the gene matches. The CDR3 DNA reads as TGTGCCACCAGTGATCCGCTAACTAGCGGGGGGAGGAACACCGGGGAGCTGTTTTTT. It specifies CATSDPLTSGGRNTGELFF.

This chain connects TRBV7-9 to TRBJ2-3; no firm D call. The V end lost 5 bases, the J end lost 0 bases, and 15 bases lay between the germline ends. This CDR3 contains 16 residues. Germline V CDR1 and CDR2: SEHNR, FQNEAQ (reference sequence). The CDR3 nucleotides are TGTGCCAGCAGCCCCCATCGGCAACCCAGCACAGATACGCAGTATTTT. Its protein is CASSPHRQPSTDTQYF.

This clonotype was counted a few times. The chain couples TRBV5-1 to TRBJ2-2, with D hard to call. Germline lookup yields CDR1 SGHRS and CDR2 YFSETQ. CDR3 length equals 17 residues. The V end lost 5 bases, the J end lost 1 base, and 18 bases lay between the germline ends. CDR3 protein: CASSFGLAIENTGELFF. The CDR3 region has the DNA TGCGCCAGCAGTTTCGGCCTGGCGATAGAGAACACCGGGGAGCTGTTTTTT.

The chain links TRBV4-3 to TRBJ2-3, with TRBD2 matching 7 bases. V gave up 0 bases and J gave up 1 base; unmatched junction bases: 4. The CDR3 runs to 16 residues. CDR1 is LGHNA, CDR2 YSLEER, per germline. The CDR3 coding sequence is TGCGCCAGCAGCCAAGACGGTGCGGGGGGCACAGATACGCAGTATTTT. This translates into CASSQDGAGGTDTQYF.

This clonotype was seen many times. The chain is built from TRBV13 and TRBJ1-3; TRBD1 agrees at 9 bases. The trim removed 5 bases at V and 2 bases at J, leaving 4 bases unmatched. Germline V gene lookup returns CDR1 PRHDT and CDR2 FYEKMQ (reference sequence). CDR3 size: 15 residues. CDR3 residues: CASSPRQGAGNTIYF. CDR3 DNA sequence: TGTGCCAGCAGCCCCCGACAGGGGGCTGGAAACACCATATATTTT.

The genes are TRBV27 and TRBJ1-5, with TRBD1 as a possible D gene (5 bases). V was shortened by 0 bases and J by 6 bases, with 9 bases between the two germline ends. The CDR3 runs to 14 residues. Germline V gene lookup returns CDR1 MNHEY and CDR2 SMNVEV (reference sequence). The chain's CDR3 is CASSLSMGVQPQHF. CDR3 coding DNA: TGTGCCAGCAGTTTATCGATGGGGGTTCAGCCCCAGCATTTT.

This clonotype has just a few counts. J is TRBJ2-3 and V is TRBV10-3, with 8 nucleotides matching TRBD2. CDR1 is ENHRY, CDR2 SYGVKD, per germline. This CDR3 is 16 amino acids long. V lost 4 bases, J lost 3 bases, and 9 bases stayed unmatched. The CDR3 region has the DNA TGTGCCATCAGTGGGGGGACTAGTGATGGTACAGATACGCAGTATTTT. It translates to CAISGGTSDGTDTQYF.

V gene TRBV10-2 combines with J gene TRBJ2-7, with a possible D match to TRBD2 (6 bases). The length of the CDR3 is 14 residues. Germline CDR1 WSHSY, CDR2 SAAADI. The V end was cut by 8 bases, the J end by 5 bases, with 19 bases between. The DNA for the CDR3 is TGCGCCAGCTCTCTGGGGACTGCCCTCAACGAGCAGTACTTC. Translated: CASSLGTALNEQYF.

In its sample, this clonotype was seen a few times. The gene calls are TRBV12-3 or TRBV12-4 and TRBJ2-7, with a tentative D call TRBD1 (6 bases). The CDR3 is made up of 12 amino acids. V was cut by 6 bases and J by 3 bases, with 9 bases left in between. The CDR3 DNA is TGTGCCAGCAGATTGGACAGCTACGAGCAGTACTTC. Amino acid sequence: CASRLDSYEQYF.

This clonotype was counted only a few times. J is TRBJ1-5 and V is TRBV4-1; 7 bases fit TRBD1. This CDR3 region has 15 residues. Trimming at V came to 4 bases and at J to 6 bases, leaving 9 bases not matched to a gene. Germline V lookup: CDR1 MGHRA, CDR2 YSYEKL. As DNA, the CDR3 is TGCGCCAGCAGCCTGATAGACAGGGTGGGTCAGCCCCAGCATTTT. It encodes CASSLIDRVGQPQHF.

This clonotype was observed a few times. CDR3 sequence: CASSHPPGQGSDTQYF. The CDR3 DNA sequence: TGTGCCAGCAGCCATCCACCGGGACAGGGGTCAGATACGCAGTATTTT. V gene TRBV4-2 combines with J gene TRBJ2-3, with TRBD1 matching over 10 bases. The CDR3 runs 16 residues. The ends lost 3 bases at V and 4 bases at J; junction bases unmatched: 7. The germline CDR1 and CDR2 sequences are LGHNA and YNFKEQ.

This clonotype was seen more than once but under ten times. V is TRBV7-8 and J is TRBJ2-7, with 7 bases matching TRBD1. Germline V gene sequence: CDR1 SGHVS, CDR2 FQNEAQ. The CDR3 sequence is 11 residues long. V lost 4 bases, J lost 10 bases, and 4 bases stayed unmatched. The CDR3: CASSYDREQYF. CDR3 DNA: TGTGCCAGCAGCTATGACAGGGAACAGTACTTC. The variable domain in full, completed from reference TRBV7-8 and TRBJ2-7, reads GAGVSQSPRYKVAKRGQDVALRCDPISGHVSLFWYQQALGQGPEFLTYFQNEAQLDKSGLPSDRFFAERPEGSVSTLKIQRTQQEDSAVYLCASSYDREQYFGPGTRLTVT.

The chain couples TRBV24-1 to TRBJ2-1; the D gene is possibly TRBD2 (5 bases). The CDR3 is made up of 13 amino acids. Germline lookup yields CDR1 KGHDR and CDR2 SFDVKD. V was cut by 0 bases and J by 8 bases, with 7 bases left in between. The DNA of the CDR3 is TGTGCCACCAGTGATTTGCGTAGCGATGAGCAGTTCTTC. It codes for CATSDLRSDEQFF.

The rearrangement uses TRBV20-1 and TRBJ2-1, with TRBD2 matching 11 bases. Germline V gene lookup returns CDR1 DFQATT and CDR2 SNEGSKA (reference sequence). J was trimmed by 7 bases and V by 3 bases; bases with no gene match: 8. There are 15 residues in the CDR3. CDR3 nucleotides: TGCAGTGCTAGCCGGGTAGCGGGGGGGCCAAATGAGCAGTTCTTC. As protein: CSASRVAGGPNEQFF.

The V gene is TRBV7-8, the J gene TRBJ1-1; D gene unclear. The CDR3 runs 11 residues. Germline loops: CDR1 SGHVS, CDR2 FQNEAQ. The germline V and J ends were trimmed by 2 bases and 6 bases, with 4 bases remaining between them. This chain's CDR3 is CASSLRAEAFF. The DNA of the CDR3 is TGTGCCAGCAGCTTACGCGCTGAAGCTTTCTTT.

A few counts support this clonotype. The rearrangement links TRBV6-1 to TRBJ1-1; a possible D gene is TRBD1 (6 bases). The germline CDR1 and CDR2 sequences are MNHNS and SASEGT. Trimming left V 7 bases short and J 5 bases short, with 8 bases between. This CDR3 contains 11 residues. The CDR3 spells CASITGTEAFF. CDR3 DNA sequence: TGTGCCAGCATCACAGGGACTGAAGCTTTCTTT.

The rearrangement links TRBV10-3 to TRBJ1-2; perhaps TRBD1 as D (6 bases). Trimming pared 6 bases from V and 3 bases from J, leaving 20 bases between. This CDR3 contains 16 residues. Germline assignment: CDR1 ENHRY and CDR2 SYGVKD. The CDR3 reads CAISITAGAAYYGYTF. The DNA for the CDR3 is TGTGCCATCAGCATTACGGCAGGGGCCGCATACTATGGCTACACCTTC.

This clonotype turned up a few times. This chain joins TRBV12-3 or TRBV12-4 and TRBJ2-1; D gene uncertain. The germline V and J ends were trimmed by 0 bases and 9 bases, with 0 bases remaining between them. The length of the CDR3 is 10 residues. This CDR3 is CASSLAEQFF. Written as DNA, the CDR3 is TGTGCCAGCAGTTTAGCTGAGCAGTTCTTC.

By sample fraction, this clonotype is large. The rearrangement links TRBV7-2 to TRBJ1-1, with unresolved D. The CDR3 is 10 amino acids. The germline gives CDR1 SGHTA, CDR2 FQGNSA. V lost 8 bases and J 11 bases, leaving 12 bases between the germline ends. CDR3 DNA: TGTGCCAGCGGGCGGTTGGGGGCTTTCTTT. Encoded protein: CASGRLGAFF.

In this sample, this clonotype turned up a few times. V and J are TRBV4-1 and TRBJ1-6, with 8 bases identical to TRBD1. Germline-derived CDR1 and CDR2 are MGHRA and YSYEKL. J was trimmed by 6 bases and V by 2 bases; bases with no gene match: 3. This CDR3 region has 15 residues. The CDR3 DNA follows: TGCGCCAGCAGCCAATGGACAGGGAGTAATTCACCCCTCCACTTT. Translation gives CASSQWTGSNSPLHF.

This clonotype appeared many times. V and J are TRBV14 and TRBJ2-4, with D perhaps TRBD1 (5 bases). Germline assignment: CDR1 SGHDN and CDR2 FVKESK. The CDR3 runs 13 residues. V was clipped by 1 base and J by 4 bases, with 5 bases between them. Here the CDR3 DNA reads TGTGCCAGCAGCCAAGGACAGAAAAACATTCAGTACTTC. This sequence encodes CASSQGQKNIQYF.

This clonotype occurred a few times. The chain has TRBV6-5 and TRBJ2-3, with TRBD2 matching 7 bases. V lost 0 bases to trimming and J lost 5 bases; unmatched junction nucleotides: 8. CDR3 length equals 16 residues. Germline V gene sequence: CDR1 MNHEY, CDR2 SVGAGI. CDR3 protein: CASSYSIEGTKDTQYF. CDR3 bases: TGTGCCAGCAGTTACTCGATTGAAGGGACTAAAGATACGCAGTATTTT.